This T cell receptor beta chain was sequenced during a study of blood T cell repertoires in COVID-19 (dated by TCRdb to about 2020). Context from the whole study: Collaborator samples came from the United States, Italy and Spain and covered acute and convalescent phases of COVID-19. The material from the prospective study consisted of cDNA or gDNA derived from T cells, B-cell-depleted T cells, or PBMCs. The dataset comprised deeply sampled blood TCRbeta repertoires from subjects exposed to, actively infected with, or recovered from COVID-19. The repertoires were made available in a free public database intended to serve as a resource for research on the immune response to SARS-CoV-2. Samples came from the ongoing ImmuneRACE study (first 160 participants) plus 1,254 subjects from 6 global collaborators. Nearly every sample came with metadata listing a de-identified subject ID, COVID-19 status, age in years and sex. Where HLA class I and class II types were available, the types were taken from metadata supplied by the sample provider, not from assay-based typing. What the work shows at the level of the full study, not this receptor alone: Clinical and demographic metadata were provided uncurated, with the amount varying by source and participant.

Whole blood was collected in K2EDTA tubes by collaborating institutions according to the institutions' own protocols. Collaborator samples were shipped for TCRbeta analysis as frozen whole blood, isolated PBMCs, or DNA extracted from either sample type. TCRbeta CDR3 regions were amplified from genomic DNA by means of the immunoSEQ Assay, a bias-controlled multiplex PCR. For the original study's pipeline: The number of nucleated cells in each sample was estimated from the amplification of reference gene primers within the assay. To quantify the absolute abundance of each unique TCRbeta CDR3 rearrangement, sequence reads were collapsed and filtered. For each sample, productive Simpson clonality was calculated as the square root of Simpson's diversity index over productive rearrangements. TCRdb limited this immuneACCESS table to in-frame rearrangements with V and J called. A share of clones is missing; checked studies link under half to unresolved V genes, and the rest is unexplained. D and trimming were read from the DNA, whereas the V and J calls and clone size are those reported in that table. The sample table holds about 140,000 clones, of which over 75% were seen once. The ten largest clonotypes hold roughly 2.9% of the sample.

There are 14 amino acids in the CDR3, from cysteine to phenylalanine inclusive. Just CDR3 DNA is preserved here, 42 bases in frame from base 1. The germline V gene encodes CDR1 SGHDN and CDR2 FVKESK. V loses 5 bases, J loses 4 bases, and the germline ends lie 9 bases apart. As for this clone: Its antigen target is currently unknown. No base quality information exists; no much larger clone differs at one position.

The rearranged chain carries TRBV14 and TRBJ1-6; the D gene lacks a confident call. This receptor was taken from a man aged 45-60 years with acute or convalescent COVID-19. Sequenced: peripheral blood. The CDR3: CASSWESYNSPLHF. The nucleotide sequence is TGTGCCAGCAGCTGGGAGAGTTATAATTCACCCCTCCACTTT.